One and the same sample provided the 30 T cell receptor beta chains below, sequenced in a study of shared clonotypes between healthy human individuals. Measured with immunoSEQ multiplex PCR; TCRdb has only the in-frame clones, and not every one. The repertoire consists of millions of clones, with 90% to 95% occurring once and the leading ten covering over 0.12%. The sequenced material came from naive CD4+ T cells sorted from blood. Subset reported: CD45RA+ positively selected. Receptor source: a man between 18 and 35 years old in good health.

The gene calls are TRBV7-2 and TRBJ2-7, with 7 nucleotides matching TRBD2. Germline values: CDR1 SGHTA, CDR2 FQGNSA. This CDR3 contains 15 residues. J gave up 0 bases and V 5 bases, and 7 bases lay outside the gene matches. For the CDR3, the DNA is TGTGCCAGCAGCAAGCGCGGGGGTAGCTCCTACGAGCAGTACTTC. It translates to CASSKRGGSSYEQYF.

Turning to this clone: Other DNA sequences in the sample encode the same CDR3. The V call is TRBV5-1, the J call TRBJ1-1; D gene uncertain. The germline gives CDR1 SGHRS, CDR2 YFSETQ. V was clipped by 0 bases and J by 1 base, with 7 bases between them. This CDR3 spans 14 amino acids. The CDR3 loop reads CASSLGRQNTEAFF. DNA of the CDR3: TGCGCCAGCAGCTTGGGGCGGCAGAACACTGAAGCTTTCTTT.

The rearrangement uses TRBV6-1 and TRBJ1-2; D is undetermined. The CDR3 covers 14 residues. In germline, CDR1 is MNHNS, CDR2 SASEGT. V shed 4 bases and J shed 4 bases, with 13 bases lying between them. The CDR3 DNA reads as TGTGCCAGCAGTGGATTGTTGGGCAGCTATGGCTACACCTTC. The encoded protein is CASSGLLGSYGYTF.

The rearrangement joins TRBV18 to TRBJ2-5; 7 bases align to TRBD2. From germline, CDR1 is KGHSH and CDR2 LQKENI. This CDR3 comprises 15 residues. J lost 0 bases, V lost 1 base, and 2 bases had no gene match. CDR3 DNA: TGTGCCAGCTCACCACGCGGGGGATACCAAGAGACCCAGTACTTC. Its translation is CASSPRGGYQETQYF.

V gene TRBV30 combines with J gene TRBJ2-4, with 8 bases lining up with TRBD1. The trim removed 5 bases at V and 7 bases at J, leaving 4 bases unmatched. Germline V gives CDR1 GTSNPN, CDR2 SVGIG (reference sequence). CDR3 length equals 12 residues. The CDR3 sequence is CAWDQGANIQYF. The CDR3 DNA is TGTGCCTGGGATCAGGGGGCGAACATTCAGTACTTC. The entire variable domain, with the rest obtained from reference TRBV30 and TRBJ2-4, is as follows: SQTIHQWPATLVQPVGSPLSLECTVEGTSNPNLYWYRQAAGRGLQLLFYSVGIGQISSEVPQNLSASRPQDRQFILSSKKLLLSDSGFYLCAWDQGANIQYFGAGTRLSVL.

This sequence joins TRBV10-1 and TRBJ1-1, with D perhaps TRBD1 (5 bases). The CDR3 length is 15 residues. The V gene's germline CDR1 is WNHNN and CDR2 SYGVQD (reference sequence). The germline V and J ends were trimmed by 1 base and 7 bases, with 16 bases remaining between them. The CDR3 spells CASSELMGESHEAFF. The CDR3 DNA reads as TGCGCCAGCAGTGAGTTGATGGGGGAATCCCATGAAGCTTTCTTT.

The rearrangement uses TRBV10-2 and TRBJ2-5; D gene uncertain. The CDR3 is made up of 15 amino acids. V shed 2 bases and J shed 2 bases, with 12 bases lying between them. CDR1 and CDR2 (germline): WSHSY, SAAADI. The CDR3 here is CASSEGIIEQETQYF. CDR3 bases: TGCGCCAGCAGTGAGGGTATAATCGAACAAGAGACCCAGTACTTC.

The rearrangement joins TRBV28 to TRBJ2-3; a weak D match, TRBD2 (5 bases). In germline, CDR1 is MDHEN, CDR2 SYDVKM. Trimming cost V 5 bases and J 4 bases, with 13 bases left between them. The CDR3 extends over 14 amino acids. CDR3 nucleotide sequence: TGTGCCAGCAGTCCCCCTAGGCGGGCAGATACGCAGTATTTT. This translates into CASSPPRRADTQYF.

Turning to this clone: This sample also contains other DNA sequences that code for the same CDR3. The V gene is TRBV18, the J gene TRBJ2-7, with TRBD2 matching over 10 bases. Germline CDR1 KGHSH, CDR2 LQKENI. J gave up 4 bases and V 2 bases, and 5 bases lay outside the gene matches. CDR3 length equals 15 residues. This chain's CDR3 is CASSPGAGGTYEQYF. CDR3 nucleotides: TGTGCCAGCTCACCAGGAGCGGGAGGGACTTACGAGCAGTACTTC.

V gene TRBV6-1 combines with J gene TRBJ1-3; D ambiguous. V was shortened by 4 bases and J by 0 bases, with 13 bases between the two germline ends. Germline V gene data show CDR1 as MNHNS and CDR2 as SASEGT. This CDR3 has 16 amino acids. Written as DNA, the CDR3 is TGTGCCAGCAGTGCTACCGGGGTCTTCTCTGGAAACACCATATATTTT. This encodes CASSATGVFSGNTIYF.

This clone was recorded a few times. This chain links TRBV5-3 with TRBJ1-6, with D hard to call. TRBV5-3 is recorded as an ORF, its role being uncertain. The CDR3 covers 13 residues. V was pared by 6 bases and J by 7 bases, with 11 bases between. The CDR3 nucleotides read TGTGCCAGAATGACGGCCTTCAATTCACCCCTCCACTTT. Its translation: CARMTAFNSPLHF.

This chain links TRBV11-3 with TRBJ2-2, with TRBD2 matching 8 bases. This CDR3 is built from 16 residues. CDR1 is SGHNT and CDR2 is YENEEA in the germline V gene. V was pared by 1 base and J by 2 bases, with 3 bases of the junction left unmatched. The CDR3 DNA reads as TGTGCCAGCAGCTTAGGCGGGGGGATCAACACCGGGGAGCTGTTTTTT. Translating gives CASSLGGGINTGELFF. The whole variable domain, remainder taken from reference TRBV11-3 and TRBJ2-2, is EAGVVQSPRYKIIEKKQPVAFWCNPISGHNTLYWYLQNLGQGPELLIRYENEEAVDDSQLPKDRFSAERLKGVDSTLKIQPAELGDSAVYLCASSLGGGINTGELFFGEGSRLTVL.

To note about this clone: In the same sample, other DNA sequences code for this CDR3. The chain combines TRBV18 with TRBJ2-7; D is unresolved. The CDR3 is 14 amino acids. In germline, CDR1 is KGHSH, CDR2 LQKENI. Trimming took 6 bases from V and 0 from J, leaving 12 bases between them. CDR3 in amino acids: CASSPTQSSYEQYF. The CDR3 DNA is TGTGCCAGCTCTCCAACCCAAAGCTCCTACGAGCAGTACTTC.

V and J are TRBV9 and TRBJ2-5, with D perhaps matching TRBD2 (6 bases). Germline V gene data show CDR1 as SGDLS and CDR2 as YYNGEE. The CDR3 totals 16 residues. V lost 2 bases and J lost 0, with 14 bases in between. Written as DNA, the CDR3 is TGTGCCAGCAGCGTTTACGGGAGCCGGTACCAAGAGACCCAGTACTTC. Translation: CASSVYGSRYQETQYF.

This chain links TRBV5-4 with TRBJ1-1, with 7 bases aligning to TRBD1. V gave up 2 bases and J gave up 5 bases; unmatched junction bases: 12. CDR1 SGHNT and CDR2 YYREEE come from the germline V gene (reference sequence). The CDR3 sequence is 16 residues long. The CDR3 loop is CASSFPGTVGGTEAFF. CDR3 nucleotide sequence: TGTGCCAGCAGCTTTCCCGGGACAGTTGGTGGAACTGAAGCTTTCTTT.

This chain joins TRBV18 and TRBJ2-2; D is perhaps TRBD2 (6 bases). This CDR3 region has 15 residues. V dropped 4 bases and J dropped 1 base, with 10 bases sitting between them. Germline lookup yields CDR1 KGHSH and CDR2 LQKENI. The CDR3 nucleotides read TGTGCCAGCTCACTGCCCGGGAGGAACACCGGGGAGCTGTTTTTT. Translation: CASSLPGRNTGELFF. The variable domain in full, with the rest retrieved from reference TRBV18 and TRBJ2-2, is NAGVMQNPRHLVRRRGQEARLRCSPMKGHSHVYWYRQLPEEGLKFMVYLQKENIIDESGMPKERFSAEFPKEGPSILRIQQVVRGDSAAYFCASSLPGRNTGELFFGEGSRLTVL.

This clone was counted once. The chain has TRBV7-3 and TRBJ2-5; 7 nucleotides align to TRBD2. V lost 1 base and J lost 5; bases outside the gene matches: 4. This CDR3 comprises 14 residues. The germline V gene has CDR1 SGHTA and CDR2 FQGTGA. CDR3 amino acids: CASSLRGLGETQYF. DNA of the CDR3: TGTGCCAGCAGCTTAAGAGGACTAGGCGAGACCCAGTACTTC.

The chain carries TRBV19 and TRBJ2-7; D not certain. V was trimmed by 3 bases and J by 0 bases, leaving 9 bases between them. The CDR3 sequence is 14 residues long. The germline V gene has CDR1 LNHDA and CDR2 SQIVND (reference sequence). This CDR3 is CASSMVSFSYEQYF. The CDR3 DNA follows: TGTGCCAGTAGTATGGTTTCTTTCTCCTACGAGCAGTACTTC.

Notes on this clone: At the DNA level, this CDR3 is encoded by other sequences in the same sample as well. The chain has TRBV5-6 and TRBJ2-1, with TRBD1 matching 8 bases. With 0 bases clipped from V and 4 bases from J, the junction kept 0 bases outside the gene matches. This CDR3 spans 14 amino acids. CDR1 and CDR2 from the germline V gene are SGHDT and YYEEEE. This CDR3 reads CASSLGQGYNEQFF. CDR3 sequence (DNA): TGTGCCAGCAGCTTGGGACAGGGGTACAATGAGCAGTTCTTC.

The genes are TRBV28 and TRBJ2-3; D is unresolved. Germline V gene sequence: CDR1 MDHEN, CDR2 SYDVKM. Trimming pared 5 bases from V and 2 bases from J, leaving 11 bases between. This CDR3 contains 14 residues. CDR3 amino acids: CASSETGSTDTQYF. The CDR3 nucleotides are TGTGCCAGCAGTGAAACCGGGTCCACAGATACGCAGTATTTT.

The V and J genes are TRBV5-4 and TRBJ2-7, with 9 bases identical to TRBD1. The CDR3 loop spans 15 amino acids. Germline CDR1 and CDR2: SGHNT and YYREEE (reference sequence). V dropped 4 bases and J dropped 2; count of bases not matched to a gene: 7. CDR3 protein: CASSEPGQGTYEQYF. The CDR3 DNA reads TGTGCCAGCAGCGAACCGGGACAGGGAACCTACGAGCAGTACTTC.

V is TRBV10-3 and J is TRBJ2-5; no firm D call. The CDR3 has 13 residues. V was trimmed by 2 bases and J by 5 bases, leaving 9 bases between them. Germline V gene lookup returns CDR1 ENHRY and CDR2 SYGVKD. The CDR3 DNA reads as TGTGCCATCAGTGAGGCCCCAGCGGAGACCCAGTACTTC. Translating it yields CAISEAPAETQYF.

This clone was seen a single time. The chain carries TRBV4-2 and TRBJ1-2; TRBD1 might be the D (6 bases). Germline V lookup: CDR1 LGHNA, CDR2 YNFKEQ. Trimming pared 5 bases from V and 1 base from J, leaving 14 bases between. The CDR3 consists of 15 residues. This chain's CDR3 is CASSFTTGYNYGYTF. DNA of the CDR3: TGTGCCAGCAGCTTCACGACAGGTTATAACTATGGCTACACCTTC.

The genes are TRBV4-3 and TRBJ2-2, with D unresolved. The CDR3 length is 15 residues. With 0 bases removed from V and 2 bases from J, the gap between germline ends came to 7 bases. Germline CDR1 is LGHNA and CDR2 is YSLEER. CDR3 bases: TGCGCCAGCAGCCAAGAAGTTACCAACACCGGGGAGCTGTTTTTT. Translating it yields CASSQEVTNTGELFF.

This chain joins TRBV2 and TRBJ1-2, with D possibly being TRBD1 (6 bases). Germline V gene lookup returns CDR1 SNHLY and CDR2 FYNNEI. This CDR3 is built from 12 residues. V gave up 7 bases and J gave up 8 bases, with 14 bases separating them. The CDR3 coding sequence is TGTGCCAGCACCGTGGGGGGGCAGGGCTACACCTTC. It encodes CASTVGGQGYTF.

J is TRBJ1-4 and V is TRBV7-2; tentative D call: TRBD1 (5 bases). The germline V gene encodes CDR1 SGHTA and CDR2 FQGNSA. Trimming removed 4 bases at V and 2 bases at J, with 17 bases between. The CDR3 contains 17 residues. The CDR3, as DNA: TGTGCCAGCAGCTCGTCGGGGGGAGGATCGACTAATGAAAAACTGTTTTTT. Encoded protein: CASSSSGGGSTNEKLFF.

This chain joins TRBV30 and TRBJ2-1; 13 bases are shared with TRBD2. Germline V lookup: CDR1 GTSNPN, CDR2 SVGIG (reference sequence). The CDR3 has 20 residues. Trimming took 0 bases from V and 0 from J; bases not matched to a gene: 11. The CDR3 DNA is TGTGCCTGGAGTGTAACCCGGACTAGCGGGAGCTTTCCCTCCTACAATGAGCAGTTCTTC. This codes for CAWSVTRTSGSFPSYNEQFF. Together with reference TRBV30 and TRBJ2-1, the CDR3 gives the full variable domain: SQTIHQWPATLVQPVGSPLSLECTVEGTSNPNLYWYRQAAGRGLQLLFYSVGIGQISSEVPQNLSASRPQDRQFILSSKKLLLSDSGFYLCAWSVTRTSGSFPSYNEQFFGPGTRLTVL.

This chain joins TRBV6-5 and TRBJ2-7; TRBD1 aligns across 10 bases. The trim removed 7 bases at V and 3 bases at J, leaving 9 bases unmatched. This CDR3 spans 15 amino acids. CDR1 and CDR2 from the germline V gene are MNHEY and SVGAGI. The CDR3 sequence: CASNPPGQGFYEQYF. CDR3 DNA: TGTGCCAGCAACCCCCCGGGACAGGGGTTCTACGAGCAGTACTTC.

The CDR3 region is CASRTQAASNSNQPQHF. In nucleotides, the CDR3 is TGTGCCAGTAGAACCCAGGCCGCGTCAAATAGCAATCAGCCCCAGCATTTT. This chain links TRBV19 with TRBJ1-5; D not certain. The CDR3 is 17 amino acids. The germline V and J ends were trimmed by 6 bases and 0 bases, with 18 bases remaining between them. Per germline, CDR1 LNHDA and CDR2 SQIVND (reference sequence).

This sequence joins TRBV7-8 and TRBJ2-1, with D tentatively TRBD2 (5 bases). Germline-derived CDR1 and CDR2 are SGHVS and FQNEAQ. The CDR3 loop spans 14 amino acids. V shed 5 bases and J shed 4 bases, with 12 bases lying between them. The CDR3 region has the DNA TGTGCCAGCAGCCATTCCGGGGTATACAATGAGCAGTTCTTC. Amino acids: CASSHSGVYNEQFF.